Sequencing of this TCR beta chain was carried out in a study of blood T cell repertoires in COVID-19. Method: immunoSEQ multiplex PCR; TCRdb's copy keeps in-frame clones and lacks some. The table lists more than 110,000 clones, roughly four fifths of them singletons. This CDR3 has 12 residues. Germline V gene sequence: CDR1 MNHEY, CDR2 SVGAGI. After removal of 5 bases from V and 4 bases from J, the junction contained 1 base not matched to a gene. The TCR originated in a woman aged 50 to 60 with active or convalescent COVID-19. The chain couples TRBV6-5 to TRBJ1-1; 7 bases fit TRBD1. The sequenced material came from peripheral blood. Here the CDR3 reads CASSRQGTEAFF. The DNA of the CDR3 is TGTGCCAGCAGTAGACAGGGCACTGAAGCTTTCTTT.